This entry lists 13 T cell receptor beta chains sequenced from one sample in a study of shared clonotypes between healthy human individuals (dated by TCRdb to 2020 to 2021). Library preparation employed the immunoSEQ multiplex PCR assay. Not all clones reach the TCRdb copy of this immuneACCESS table, which keeps in-frame sequences only. Checked studies attribute under half of the gap to unresolved V genes and leave the rest unexplained. The sample table lists over 2 million clones, approximately 90% of them with a count of one. Approximately 0.39% of the sample comes from the top ten. The specimen was naive CD4+ T cells from PBMCs. The cell subset or site tag for this specimen amounts to: CD45RA+ positively selected. These receptor sequences come from a man younger than 35 in good health. Some clones in this sample may be carry-over from other donors' samples.

On this clone: At the DNA level, this CDR3 is encoded by other sequences in the same sample as well. The V and J genes are TRBV5-1 and TRBJ2-3; 8 bases are shared with TRBD2. V shed 2 bases and J 0 bases; nucleotides not matched to a gene: 2. The germline V gene has CDR1 SGHRS and CDR2 YFSETQ. There are 15 residues in the CDR3. The CDR3 nucleotides read TGCGCCAGCAGCTTAATAGCGGGAAGCACAGATACGCAGTATTTT. Encoded protein: CASSLIAGSTDTQYF.

The chain uses TRBV2 and TRBJ2-1; D may correspond to TRBD1 or TRBD2 (5 bases each). V lost 3 bases and J 6 bases, leaving 15 bases between the germline ends. The CDR3 runs to 15 residues. The germline CDR1 and CDR2 sequences are SNHLY and FYNNEI. The CDR3 reads CASSERGRSGNEQFF. Written as DNA, the CDR3 is TGTGCCAGCAGTGAGAGGGGACGTTCGGGCAATGAGCAGTTCTTC.

The chain is built from TRBV28 and TRBJ2-7, with D perhaps given as TRBD1 or TRBD2 (5 bases each). V lost 1 base to trimming and J lost 9 bases, with 19 bases between them. The CDR3 extends over 15 amino acids. Germline V gene sequence: CDR1 MDHEN, CDR2 SYDVKM. The CDR3 DNA is TGTGCCAGCAGTTTATTTAGGGGAGAGGGATTCGGGCAGTACTTC. This encodes CASSLFRGEGFGQYF.

The chain links TRBV19 to TRBJ2-3; 7 nucleotides align to TRBD2. Germline V gene sequence: CDR1 LNHDA, CDR2 SQIVND (reference sequence). V was clipped by 4 bases and J by 5 bases; unmatched bases: 9. The CDR3 consists of 15 residues. CDR3: CASSTRSGRGDTQYF. The CDR3 DNA reads as TGTGCCAGTAGTACCCGATCTGGGAGGGGAGATACGCAGTATTTT.

V gene TRBV7-9 combines with J gene TRBJ1-1; D is undetermined. Germline CDR1 reads SEHNR; CDR2 reads FQNEAQ (reference sequence). Trimming shortened V by 1 base and J by 1 base, and 7 bases separated the two germline ends. This CDR3 contains 14 residues. CDR3 loop: CASSLDGENTEAFF. CDR3 nucleotide sequence: TGTGCCAGCAGCTTAGACGGGGAGAACACTGAAGCTTTCTTT.

V and J are TRBV28 and TRBJ2-1, with 8 bases aligning to TRBD1. This CDR3 is built from 14 residues. V trimming: 2 bases; J trimming: 6 bases; junction bases outside the gene matches: 3. Germline V gene sequence: CDR1 MDHEN, CDR2 SYDVKM. The CDR3 region is CASSLLTGGNEQFF. In nucleotides, the CDR3 is TGTGCCAGCAGTTTACTTACAGGGGGCAATGAGCAGTTCTTC.

This clone came up once. The chain joins TRBV13 to TRBJ2-7; TRBD1 matches at 11 bases. The CDR3 runs to 15 residues. The V and J ends lost 5 bases and 3 bases, in that order; junction bases with no gene match: 6. Germline V gene sequence: CDR1 PRHDT, CDR2 FYEKMQ (reference sequence). CDR3 loop: CASSRSGTGGYEQYF. CDR3 nucleotide sequence: TGTGCCAGCAGCCGCTCCGGGACAGGGGGCTACGAGCAGTACTTC.

V and J are TRBV18 and TRBJ2-6; no reliable D call. The CDR3 consists of 14 residues. The germline CDR1 and CDR2 sequences are KGHSH and LQKENI. Trimming took off 3 bases at V and 2 bases at J, with 5 bases between the two ends. Here the CDR3 DNA reads TGTGCCAGCTCACCCCCTACTGGGGCCAACGTCCTGACTTTC. Protein: CASSPPTGANVLTF.

J is TRBJ2-5 and V is TRBV5-1, with D unresolved. V lost 3 bases and J lost 4, with 16 bases in between. This CDR3 has 15 amino acids. Germline V gene sequence: CDR1 SGHRS, CDR2 YFSETQ. Here the CDR3 reads CASSSARSIRETQYF. CDR3 DNA sequence: TGCGCCAGCAGCTCGGCCCGATCAATTAGAGAGACCCAGTACTTC.

The chain combines TRBV2 with TRBJ2-1, with 11 bases that match TRBD1. This CDR3 is built from 14 residues. The trim removed 7 bases at V and 6 bases at J, leaving 5 bases unmatched. Germline V gives CDR1 SNHLY, CDR2 FYNNEI. The CDR3 loop reads CASTGQGAVNEQFF. The CDR3, as DNA: TGTGCCAGCACTGGACAGGGGGCAGTCAATGAGCAGTTCTTC.

This clone has a handful of counts. The CDR3 is CASSLGTSNTGELFF. CDR3 sequence (DNA): TGTGCCAGCAGCTTAGGGACTTCGAACACCGGGGAGCTGTTTTTT. The chain employs TRBV11-3 and TRBJ2-2, with D possibly matching TRBD2 (5 bases). V was cut by 1 base and J by 0 bases, with 6 bases left in between. Looked up from germline, CDR1 is SGHNT and CDR2 is YENEEA. The CDR3 consists of 15 residues. The full variable domain, its missing parts supplied by reference TRBV11-3 and TRBJ2-2, is EAGVVQSPRYKIIEKKQPVAFWCNPISGHNTLYWYLQNLGQGPELLIRYENEEAVDDSQLPKDRFSAERLKGVDSTLKIQPAELGDSAVYLCASSLGTSNTGELFFGEGSRLTVL.

This sequence joins TRBV2 and TRBJ1-5, with D possibly TRBD1 on 6 matching bases. The CDR3 contains 15 residues. Germline values: CDR1 SNHLY, CDR2 FYNNEI. V gave up 6 bases and J gave up 3 bases, with 15 bases separating them. CDR3 DNA sequence: TGTGCCAGCAGATCTGGGACACAGCTCAATCAGCCCCAGCATTTT. Translation: CASRSGTQLNQPQHF.

On this clone itself: Within the sample, other DNA sequences also encode this same CDR3. This sequence joins TRBV9 and TRBJ2-7; no clear D gene. The CDR3 consists of 14 residues. The germline V gene encodes CDR1 SGDLS and CDR2 YYNGEE. The germline V and J ends were trimmed by 0 bases and 0 bases, with 7 bases remaining between them. CDR3 protein: CASSVDPGSYEQYF. The DNA for the CDR3 is TGTGCCAGCAGCGTAGATCCAGGCTCCTACGAGCAGTACTTC.